Shown below are 10 T cell receptor beta chains from a single sample sequenced in a study of blood T cell repertoires in COVID-19. Generated by immunoSEQ multiplex PCR, the TCRdb table keeps only in-frame clones and is missing some. The table lists approximately 150,000 clones, roughly four fifths of them singletons. The material sequenced was peripheral blood. The receptor source for this set is a man between 65 and 85 years old who had recovered from COVID-19.

The chain is built from TRBV25-1 and TRBJ2-3; 8 bases are shared with TRBD2. This CDR3 has 17 amino acids. The V segment lost 1 base and the J segment 3 bases; nucleotides outside the gene matches: 9. Germline CDR1 MGHDK, CDR2 SYGVNS. DNA for the CDR3: TGTGCCAGCAGTGAATGGTCGAGCGGGAGCGGAACAGATACGCAGTATTTT. Its translation: CASSEWSSGSGTDTQYF.

V and J are TRBV19 and TRBJ2-1; TRBD2 aligns across 8 bases. Germline trimming cut 5 bases from V and 6 bases from J; bases unmatched to any gene: 12. The CDR3 consists of 16 residues. From germline, CDR1 is LNHDA and CDR2 SQIVND (reference sequence). CDR3 region: CASSPSSGSISNEQFF. As DNA, the CDR3 is TGTGCCAGTAGTCCGTCTAGCGGGTCTATTTCCAATGAGCAGTTCTTC.

This chain connects TRBV6-5 to TRBJ1-4, with D perhaps matching TRBD1 (6 bases). The germline V gene has CDR1 MNHEY and CDR2 SVGAGI. CDR3 size: 16 residues. The V end was cut by 2 bases, the J end by 7 bases, with 17 bases between. In DNA form, the CDR3 reads TGTGCCAGCAGTTACCGCCAAGACAGGCTTTCTGAAAAACTGTTTTTT. Residues: CASSYRQDRLSEKLFF.

This chain connects TRBV21-1 to TRBJ2-1; TRBD1 is the table's D call and was not checked against the DNA. TRBV21-1 is annotated as a pseudogene. The CDR3 runs 18 residues. The CDR3 region is CASSLSGRETGWENEQFF. CDR3 sequence (DNA): TGTGCCAGCAGCTTGTCAGGCCGGGAGACAGGGTGGGAGAATGAGCAGTTCTTC.

The chain carries TRBV4-3 and TRBJ2-7; no reliable D call. This CDR3 has 13 amino acids. Germline CDR1 LGHNA, CDR2 YSLEER. Trimming stripped 0 bases from V and 0 bases from J, with 3 bases between. In DNA, the CDR3 is TGCGCCAGCAGCCAAGACGTCTCCTACGAGCAGTACTTC. This encodes CASSQDVSYEQYF.

The CDR3 reads CASSQDSSATTYNEQFF. The CDR3 DNA reads as TGCGCCAGCAGCCAGGACTCTAGCGCTACTACCTACAATGAGCAGTTCTTC. The chain links TRBV4-1 to TRBJ2-1; weak D call: TRBD2 (6 bases). The CDR3 runs 17 residues. The ends were cut back, 3 bases at V and 2 bases at J, with 17 bases in the middle. Germline V gene sequence: CDR1 MGHRA, CDR2 YSYEKL.

This chain connects TRBV7-3 to TRBJ2-6; D not certain. V was cut by 5 bases and J by 2 bases, with 10 bases left in between. CDR1 and CDR2 from the germline V gene are SGHTA and FQGTGA. The CDR3 totals 15 residues. CDR3 in amino acids: CASSNTNPGANVLTF. The CDR3 nucleotides read TGTGCCAGCAGCAACACAAATCCTGGGGCCAACGTCCTGACTTTC.

The chain uses TRBV28 and TRBJ2-1, with TRBD2 identical over 7 bases. The CDR3 length is 13 residues. V dropped 5 bases and J dropped 6; count of bases not matched to a gene: 4. Germline CDR1 and CDR2: MDHEN and SYDVKM. The CDR3 loop reads CASSRLAVNEQFF. In DNA, the CDR3 is TGTGCCAGCAGTAGACTAGCAGTCAATGAGCAGTTCTTC.

V usage is TRBV4-3 and J usage is TRBJ2-7, with 7 bases aligning to TRBD1. This CDR3 is 15 amino acids long. Per the germline V gene, CDR1 is LGHNA and CDR2 is YSLEER. J lost 0 bases, V lost 0 bases, and 2 bases had no gene match. The CDR3 DNA reads TGCGCCAGCAGCCAAGAAGCAGGGGGCTCCTACGAGCAGTACTTC. It specifies CASSQEAGGSYEQYF.

The rearrangement joins TRBV25-1 to TRBJ2-1; the match to TRBD2 covers 8 bases. Trimming cost V 4 bases and J 0 bases; bases outside gene matches: 5. This CDR3 region has 16 residues. Germline assignment: CDR1 MGHDK and CDR2 SYGVNS. CDR3 nucleotide sequence: TGTGCCAGCAGTGGCCCTAGCGGGTACTCCTACAATGAGCAGTTCTTC. This codes for CASSGPSGYSYNEQFF.